Listed below are T cell receptor beta chains from one sample, sequenced in a study of blood T cell repertoires in COVID-19. The table came from immunoSEQ multiplex PCR; TCRdb's copy has only in-frame clones and leaves some out. The sample lists approximately 400,000 clones, 85% to 90% occurring once. Sequenced sample: PBMCs or T cells enriched from blood (not recorded which). These TCRs come from a woman under 30 who had recovered from COVID-19. Each CDR3 is given with its conserved first and last residue. D genes are given only for firm matches. A row's size may be missing; if present it is once, few, many or a size class.

j_call | cdr3_length | clone_size | d_call | v_call | cdr3_nt | cdr3_aa
TRBJ1-1 | 15 | - | TRBD1 | TRBV7-6 | TGTGCCAGCAGCACGGACGGGACAGCTTTCACTGAAGCTTTCTTT | CASSTDGTAFTEAFF
TRBJ1-2 | 15 | - | - | TRBV7-2 | TGTGCCAGCAGCTCCAGGGCCTGGACTAACTATGGCTACACCTTC | CASSSRAWTNYGYTF
TRBJ1-3 | 12 | once | - | TRBV30 | TGTGCCTGGAGTGTTACTGGAAACACCATATATTTT | CAWSVTGNTIYF
TRBJ1-1 | 17 | - | - | TRBV12-5 | TGTGCTAGTGGTTTGTCCAGAGGTGTGGGGCTGAACACTGAAGCTTTCTTT | CASGLSRGVGLNTEAFF
TRBJ2-7 | 13 | - | - | TRBV30 | TGTGCCTGGAGTTCAGGGGTGCTCTACGAGCAGTACTTC | CAWSSGVLYEQYF
TRBJ2-1 | 12 | once | - | TRBV5-5 | TGTGCCAGCAGCTTGACAGTACGTGAGCAGTTCTTC | CASSLTVREQFF
TRBJ1-2 | 17 | once | - | TRBV4-1 | TGCGCCAGCAGCCAAGATCGAGCCCAGGTTTTAAACTATGGCTACACCTTC | CASSQDRAQVLNYGYTF
TRBJ2-2 | 14 | few | - | TRBV19 | TGTGCCAGTAGTTTATCAGGGGACACCGGGGAGCTGTTTTTT | CASSLSGDTGELFF
TRBJ2-3 | 17 | - | TRBD2 | TRBV4-1 | TGCGCCAGCAGCCAAGTCGTGACGGGGGGGAGCACAGATACGCAGTATTTT | CASSQVVTGGSTDTQYF
TRBJ2-3 | 15 | - | - | TRBV10-1 | TGCGCCAGCAGCCTGGGGGGGGGCGGCACAGATACGCAGTATTTT | CASSLGGGGTDTQYF
TRBJ2-1 | 15 | - | - | TRBV27 | TGTGCCAGCAGTGCGACAGTTAGCTCCTACAATGAGCAGTTCTTC | CASSATVSSYNEQFF
TRBJ2-5 | 16 | - | TRBD2 | TRBV3-1/TRBV3-2 | TGTGCCAGCAGCCAAGTCGGTTCGTCTAGCGGCGAGACCCAGTACTTC | CASSQVGSSSGETQYF
TRBJ2-2 | 14 | - | - | TRBV7-9 | TGTGCCAGCAGCTCAATACAGGGAACCGGGGAGCTGTTTTTT | CASSSIQGTGELFF
TRBJ2-1 | 16 | - | TRBD1 | TRBV12-5 | TGTGCTAGTGGTTTGGTAACAGGGGCGACCTACAATGAGCAGTTCTTC | CASGLVTGATYNEQFF
TRBJ2-1 | 15 | - | TRBD1 | TRBV5-1 | TGCGCCAGCAGCTTGTGGACAGGGACGGTCAATGAGCAGTTCTTC | CASSLWTGTVNEQFF
TRBJ1-6 | 15 | few | TRBD1 | TRBV3-1/TRBV3-2 | TGTGCCAGCAGCTCCCGGACAGGATGGAATTCACCCCTCCACTTT | CASSSRTGWNSPLHF
TRBJ1-6 | 14 | - | - | TRBV5-1 | TGCGCCAGCAGCGAGGACAGCACGAATTCACCCCTCCACTTT | CASSEDSTNSPLHF
TRBJ1-6 | 17 | - | - | TRBV7-9 | TGTGCCAGCAGCTCAGGGGTATCTGGCTCCTATAATTCACCCCTCCACTTT | CASSSGVSGSYNSPLHF
TRBJ2-1 | 13 | - | - | TRBV6-5 | TGTGCCAGCAGTAGGTTGTCTCGACTGAAACAGTTCTTC | CASSRLSRLKQFF
TRBJ2-2 | 15 | - | - | TRBV11-3 | TGTGCCAGCAGCCCTAGGGGTCAGAACACCGGGGAGCTGTTTTTT | CASSPRGQNTGELFF
TRBJ2-5 | 14 | - | TRBD2 | TRBV30 | TGTGCCCGGGACGGCCTAGCGGGGCAAGAGACCCAGTACTTC | CARDGLAGQETQYF
TRBJ2-2 | 15 | once | - | TRBV11-3 | TGTGCCAGCAGCTCAAAATTAGACAGAGCCGGGGAGCTGTTTTTT | CASSSKLDRAGELFF
TRBJ1-5 | 16 | - | - | TRBV23-1 | TGCGCCAGCAGTCCGCGCAGGGATGGGAGCAATCAGCCCCAGCATTTT | CASSPRRDGSNQPQHF
TRBJ2-2 | 13 | - | - | TRBV30 | TGTGCCTGGAGTGTTTTGGTTAGCGGGGAGCTGTTTTTT | CAWSVLVSGELFF
TRBJ2-7 | 13 | - | - | TRBV7-2 | TGTGCCAGCAGCTTAGACAGCTCCTACGAGCAGTACTTC | CASSLDSSYEQYF
TRBJ2-7 | 13 | - | TRBD1 | TRBV19 | TGTGCCAGTAGTATCGACAGGGCCTACGAGCAGTACTTC | CASSIDRAYEQYF
TRBJ1-1 | 17 | - | - | TRBV4-1 | TGCGCCAGCAGCCAAGATCTAGGTCGACCCATGAACACTGAAGCTTTCTTT | CASSQDLGRPMNTEAFF
TRBJ2-5 | 16 | - | TRBD2 | TRBV11-1 | TGTGCCAGCAGTCCCGGACTAGCGGGGGGACCGGAGACCCAGTACTTC | CASSPGLAGGPETQYF
TRBJ1-4 | 16 | - | - | TRBV6-1 | TGTGCCAGCAGTGAAGTCACAGGGCTAACTAATGAAAAACTGTTTTTT | CASSEVTGLTNEKLFF
TRBJ1-1 | 15 | - | TRBD1 | TRBV5-1 | TGCGCCAGTAGGGGCCCGACAGGGAGAAACACTGAAGCTTTCTTT | CASRGPTGRNTEAFF
TRBJ1-1 | 13 | - | - | TRBV5-1 | TGCGCCAGCAGCATGGAGAGGATGTCTGAAGCTTTCTTT | CASSMERMSEAFF
TRBJ1-1 | 15 | - | TRBD1 | TRBV2 | TGTGCCAGCAGTGCGCATTTAGGACAGGTCACTGAAGCTTTCTTT | CASSAHLGQVTEAFF
TRBJ2-2 | 17 | - | - | TRBV5-1 | TGCGCCAGCAGAAAGTCTAAAGGGGAAGTAAACACCGGGGAGCTGTTTTTT | CASRKSKGEVNTGELFF